Here is one T cell receptor (beta chain) with its context. These data belong to a study of CD8 T cells in Susac syndrome. Germline trimming cut 3 bases from V and 0 bases from J; bases unmatched to any gene: 8. This CDR3 region has 19 residues. Per the germline V gene, CDR1 is SEHNR and CDR2 is FQNEAQ (reference sequence). Sequencing targeted TCR beta in blood CD8+ and CD4+ T cells. Negative isolation yielded CD4+ and CD8+ T cells, and FACS enriched TEMRA cells. The RNA input was roughly 0.5 to 1 ug, and it was reverse transcribed with random hexamers. TCRdb reprocessed the immunoSEQ multiplex PCR reads via MiXCR and lists one record per CDR3 protein. Here the sample spans a few hundred thousand distinct CDR3 sequences, approximately 81% being singletons.

Sequenced material: CD8+ T cells from PBMCs. This receptor was taken from a human donor with multiple sclerosis. The chain is built from TRBV7-9 and TRBJ2-1, with TRBD2 identical over 13 bases. CDR3 sequence: CASSLAGTSGTRSYNEQFF. The CDR3 DNA reads as TGTGCCAGCAGCTTGGCGGGGACTAGCGGGACCCGCTCCTACAATGAGCAGTTCTTC.